Below, 5 T cell receptor beta chains from the same sample are listed, as sequenced in a study of T cell clonotyping in hematopoietic cell transplantation. Sequenced by immunoSEQ multiplex PCR; TCRdb stores in-frame clones only, minus some. Among some 30,000 clones listed, 60% to 80% were seen once. Time point of the sample: recipient sample about 28 days before transplant, after cytoreduction. This specimen consisted of peripheral blood mononuclear cells, obtained before stem cell transplant. These receptors were taken from a man aged 45-65 years with myelodysplastic syndrome. Some clones in this sample may be carry-over from other donors' samples.

This chain uses TRBV28 with TRBJ1-4; TRBD1 matches 10 bases. The length of the CDR3 is 15 residues. Unmatched junction bases numbered 9, after V lost 6 bases and J lost 8 bases. In germline, CDR1 is MDHEN, CDR2 SYDVKM. In nucleotides, the CDR3 is TGTGCCAGCAGCCTGCCCGGGACAGGGGCCGAAAAACTGTTTTTT. Its protein is CASSLPGTGAEKLFF. Full variable domain (rest looked up from reference TRBV28 and TRBJ1-4): DVKVTQSSRYLVKRTGEKVFLECVQDMDHENMFWYRQDPGLGLRLIYFSYDVKMKEKGDIPEGYSVSREKKERFSLILESASTNQTSMYLCASSLPGTGAEKLFFGSGTQLSVL.

The chain couples TRBV5-6 to TRBJ1-5; possibly TRBD1 for D (5 bases). V was shortened by 1 base and J by 3 bases, with 17 bases between the two germline ends. The length of the CDR3 is 17 residues. Per germline, CDR1 SGHDT and CDR2 YYEEEE. CDR3 nucleotide sequence: TGTGCCAGCAGCTTGTTGTCGGGGCCCCAATTCAATCAGCCCCAGCATTTT. Amino acid sequence: CASSLLSGPQFNQPQHF.

J is TRBJ2-7 and V is TRBV6-1; weak D call: TRBD1 (6 bases). V was shortened by 10 bases and J by 4 bases, with 11 bases between the two germline ends. The germline V gene has CDR1 MNHNS and CDR2 SASEGT. This CDR3 has 11 residues. CDR3 residues: CATARGYEQYF. The CDR3 DNA is TGTGCCACCGCCAGGGGTTACGAGCAGTACTTC.

The chain recombines TRBV2 with TRBJ1-2, with a weak D call TRBD1 (5 bases). Germline values: CDR1 SNHLY, CDR2 FYNNEI. This CDR3 region has 13 residues. Trimming removed 6 bases at V and 4 bases at J, with 12 bases between. DNA of the CDR3: TGTGCCAGCAGATCTATAGGGACCTATGGCTACACCTTC. Translation gives CASRSIGTYGYTF.

The rearrangement links TRBV5-6 to TRBJ2-2, with D unresolved. Germline V CDR1 and CDR2: SGHDT, YYEEEE. CDR3 length: 12 residues. Trimming pared 2 bases from V and 7 bases from J, leaving 6 bases between. The CDR3 DNA is TGTGCCAGCAGCTTTCGCATCGGGGAGCTGTTTTTT. The encoded protein is CASSFRIGELFF.